These 19 T cell receptor beta chains share one sample of origin, sequenced in a study of STAT3 mutations in large granular lymphocyte leukemia. Findings and limits, study-wide: In T-cell large granular lymphocyte leukemia, about half of patients showed multiple immunodominant subclonotypes.

These TCRs' antigens remain unknown. Produced via immunoSEQ multiplex PCR; TCRdb's table is partial and in-frame only. The sample includes about 1,300 clones, about 2.5% of them seen just once. Sequencing was carried out using PBMCs. The origin of the receptors is a human donor with T large granular lymphocyte leukemia. Some clones in this sample may be carry-over from other donors' samples.

This clone was recorded a few times. The rearrangement joins TRBV30 to TRBJ1-5; unclear D gene. Per germline, CDR1 GTSNPN and CDR2 SVGIG (reference sequence). The length of the CDR3 is 13 residues. Trimming took off 2 bases at V and 7 bases at J, with 12 bases between the two ends. CDR3 bases: TGTGCCTGGAGTCCGGGCCCCAGGCAGCCCCAGCATTTT. Encoded protein: CAWSPGPRQPQHF.

This clone was picked up a small number of times. The rearrangement joins TRBV29-1 to TRBJ2-5; D remains ambiguous. Trimming left V 2 bases short and J 5 bases short, with 3 bases between. The CDR3 is 10 amino acids. Germline lookup yields CDR1 SQVTM and CDR2 ANQGSEA. CDR3 bases: TGCAGCGTTGAATGGGAGACCCAGTACTTC. It yields the protein CSVEWETQYF.

This sequence joins TRBV30 and TRBJ1-2, with TRBD1 matching 8 bases. Germline trimming cut 5 bases from V and 5 bases from J; bases unmatched to any gene: 7. The CDR3 is 13 residues long. Germline CDR1 and CDR2: GTSNPN and SVGIG (reference sequence). The CDR3 here is CAWHRDRPYGYTF. DNA of the CDR3: TGTGCCTGGCATCGGGACAGGCCGTATGGCTACACCTTC.

This CDR3 is CASSLGMGGEGETQYF. CDR3 nucleotides: TGTGCCAGCAGCTTAGGAATGGGGGGCGAGGGAGAGACCCAGTACTTC. The chain is built from TRBV7-9 and TRBJ2-5; D might be TRBD1 or TRBD2, each matching 6 bases. Trimming took 1 base from V and 4 from J, leaving 16 bases between them. The CDR3 is made up of 16 amino acids. Looked up from germline, CDR1 is SEHNR and CDR2 is FQNEAQ (reference sequence).

This clone was observed a handful of times. This chain joins TRBV30 and TRBJ2-1, with 10 bases aligning to TRBD1. The trim removed 2 bases at V and 6 bases at J, leaving 4 bases unmatched. The V gene's germline CDR1 is GTSNPN and CDR2 SVGIG (reference sequence). This CDR3 is built from 14 residues. CDR3 region: CAWSRGQGFNEQFF. DNA for the CDR3: TGTGCCTGGAGTCGGGGACAGGGGTTCAATGAGCAGTTCTTC.

This clone was observed a handful of times. The J gene is TRBJ1-1, the V gene TRBV5-4, with D possibly matching TRBD1 (5 bases). The germline CDR1 and CDR2 sequences are SGHNT and YYREEE (reference sequence). V was pared by 4 bases and J by 3 bases, with 13 bases between. CDR3 length: 14 residues. CDR3 bases: TGTGCCAGCAGCCCAGGATGGGGGGACACTGAAGCTTTCTTT. Its protein product is CASSPGWGDTEAFF.

This clone qualifies as large. The V and J genes are TRBV4-1 and TRBJ2-7; 12 bases map to TRBD2. The V gene's germline CDR1 is MGHRA and CDR2 YSYEKL. The CDR3 runs 17 residues. The V segment lost 3 bases and the J segment 3 bases; nucleotides outside the gene matches: 9. The CDR3 here is CASSQALAGGVHYEQYF. CDR3 coding DNA: TGCGCCAGCAGCCAGGCGCTAGCGGGGGGGGTTCACTACGAGCAGTACTTC.

In its sample, this clone was seen a few times. The chain combines TRBV30 with TRBJ2-7; possibly TRBD2 for D (6 bases). Germline CDR1 reads GTSNPN; CDR2 reads SVGIG (reference sequence). V shed 0 bases and J shed 4 bases, with 10 bases lying between them. CDR3 length: 13 amino acids. CDR3 amino acids: CAWSVQEGYEQYF. The CDR3 coding sequence is TGTGCCTGGAGTGTACAGGAGGGATACGAGCAGTACTTC.

This rearrangement joins TRBV18 to TRBJ1-1; TRBD1 is a possible D gene (5 bases). The CDR3 extends over 13 amino acids. V shed 5 bases and J shed 7 bases, with 14 bases lying between them. The germline gives CDR1 KGHSH, CDR2 LQKENI. The CDR3: CASSVQGQGEAFF. The CDR3 bases are TGTGCCAGCTCAGTGCAGGGTCAGGGTGAAGCTTTCTTT.

V and J are TRBV19 and TRBJ2-3, with 7 bases fitting TRBD2. Germline V gene data show CDR1 as LNHDA and CDR2 as SQIVND (reference sequence). The CDR3 is made up of 14 amino acids. J lost 4 bases, V lost 3 bases, and 4 bases had no gene match. CDR3 nucleotide sequence: TGTGCCAGTAGTATCTGGGGGGGTCCAGATACGCAGTATTTT. Its translation is CASSIWGGPDTQYF.

This sequence joins TRBV6-5 and TRBJ1-5; 8 bases fit TRBD1. Germline values: CDR1 MNHEY, CDR2 SVGAGI. J lost 5 bases, V lost 5 bases, and 8 bases had no gene match. This CDR3 region has 15 residues. CDR3 loop: CASSGRDRSDQPQHF. In DNA, the CDR3 is TGTGCCAGCAGTGGACGGGACAGGAGTGATCAGCCCCAGCATTTT.

This clone was detected a few times. V usage is TRBV9 and J usage is TRBJ2-5, with 11 bases that match TRBD2. The length of the CDR3 is 16 residues. CDR1 is SGDLS, CDR2 YYNGEE, per germline. V was clipped by 4 bases and J by 4 bases; unmatched bases: 9. The CDR3 region is CASSTGLAAVGETQYF. The CDR3 DNA sequence: TGTGCCAGCAGCACGGGACTAGCGGCAGTAGGAGAGACCCAGTACTTC.

The gene calls are TRBV29-1 and TRBJ1-1; possible D gene TRBD1, 6 bases. Per germline, CDR1 SQVTM and CDR2 ANQGSEA. V gave up 0 bases and J gave up 1 base, with 12 bases separating them. The CDR3 runs 15 residues. CDR3 region: CSVEDVPRGNTEAFF. The CDR3 DNA is TGCAGCGTTGAAGATGTGCCCAGGGGGAACACTGAAGCTTTCTTT.

The chain links TRBV5-4 to TRBJ2-7, with D perhaps TRBD1 (5 bases). Trimming took off 1 base at V and 2 bases at J, with 10 bases between the two ends. This CDR3 comprises 14 residues. Germline V gives CDR1 SGHNT, CDR2 YYREEE (reference sequence). This CDR3 reads CASSLRTNPYEQYF. CDR3 nucleotides: TGTGCCAGCAGCTTGAGGACAAATCCCTACGAGCAGTACTTC.

The chain is built from TRBV9 and TRBJ2-7; D possibly uses TRBD1 or TRBD2 (6 bases each). The V end lost 6 bases, the J end lost 7 bases, and 20 bases lay between the germline ends. Per the germline V gene, CDR1 is SGDLS and CDR2 is YYNGEE. CDR3 length: 14 amino acids. In nucleotides, the CDR3 is TGTGCCAGCAACGAGGGGGAGGCTCGTCTAGAGCAGTACTTC. It yields the protein CASNEGEARLEQYF.

This clone has just a few counts. The V gene is TRBV5-1, the J gene TRBJ2-5; tentatively, D is TRBD2 (6 bases). This CDR3 has 14 residues. Germline assignment: CDR1 SGHRS and CDR2 YFSETQ. The V and J ends lost 3 bases and 2 bases respectively, with 11 bases between them. CDR3 in amino acids: CASSSSGFQETQYF. The CDR3 DNA is TGCGCCAGCAGCTCCAGCGGGTTTCAAGAGACCCAGTACTTC.

This clone was detected a few times. CDR3 amino acids: CASSLGTGEETQYF. The CDR3 region has the DNA TGTGCCAGCAGCCTCGGGACAGGGGAAGAGACCCAGTACTTC. The chain links TRBV5-4 to TRBJ2-5; 10 bases fit TRBD1. The CDR3 extends over 14 amino acids. Germline CDR1 is SGHNT and CDR2 is YYREEE (reference sequence). V dropped 4 bases and J dropped 3; count of bases not matched to a gene: 3. The full variable domain, with the rest looked up from reference TRBV5-4 and TRBJ2-5, is ETGVTQSPTHLIKTRGQQVTLRCSSQSGHNTVSWYQQALGQGPQFIFQYYREEENGRGNFPPRFSGLQFPNYSSELNVNALELDDSALYLCASSLGTGEETQYFGPGTRLLVL.

This clone turned up a few times. The chain combines TRBV5-5 with TRBJ1-1; the D is unclear. Trimming took 6 bases from V and 1 from J, leaving 7 bases between them. The germline V gene encodes CDR1 SGHKS and CDR2 YYEKEE (reference sequence). CDR3 length: 12 amino acids. The CDR3 loop reads CASIYTNTEAFF. As DNA, the CDR3 is TGTGCCAGCATCTATACGAACACTGAAGCTTTCTTT.

This clone was detected only a few times. The V gene is TRBV5-1, the J gene TRBJ1-5; D call uncertain. V dropped 4 bases and J dropped 6 bases, with 17 bases sitting between them. The CDR3 length is 15 residues. CDR1 SGHRS and CDR2 YFSETQ come from the germline V gene. CDR3 in amino acids: CASSLDGEVSQPQHF. The CDR3 DNA reads TGCGCCAGCAGCCTGGACGGGGAGGTTAGTCAGCCCCAGCATTTT.